This T cell receptor (beta chain) was retrieved from a study of blood T cell repertoires in COVID-19. As for the study in general: The United States, Italy and Spain supplied acute and convalescent COVID-19 samples.

The count of this clone is one. V was shortened by 4 bases and J by 6 bases, with 9 bases between the two germline ends. The CDR3 contains 13 residues. Germline lookup yields CDR1 MNHEY and CDR2 SMNVEV (reference sequence). Recruits, aged about 18 to 100 years, lived in 25 or so US areas. Original handling: Quantification of nucleated cells was approximated via reference gene primer amplification. The method was immunoSEQ multiplex PCR; TCRdb's version includes in-frame clones alone and lacks a portion of them. V, J and clone size reflect that table, while D and trimming were determined from the DNA. The table lists 150,000 or so clones, roughly 90% of them singletons.

Source material: PBMCs or T cells enriched from blood (not recorded which). The source is a woman aged 25 to 39 with acute COVID-19. This chain joins TRBV27 and TRBJ1-4, with D possibly matching TRBD1 (6 bases). The CDR3 DNA reads TGTGCCAGCAGTTCATACAGGGATGAAAAACTGTTTTTT. It specifies CASSSYRDEKLFF.